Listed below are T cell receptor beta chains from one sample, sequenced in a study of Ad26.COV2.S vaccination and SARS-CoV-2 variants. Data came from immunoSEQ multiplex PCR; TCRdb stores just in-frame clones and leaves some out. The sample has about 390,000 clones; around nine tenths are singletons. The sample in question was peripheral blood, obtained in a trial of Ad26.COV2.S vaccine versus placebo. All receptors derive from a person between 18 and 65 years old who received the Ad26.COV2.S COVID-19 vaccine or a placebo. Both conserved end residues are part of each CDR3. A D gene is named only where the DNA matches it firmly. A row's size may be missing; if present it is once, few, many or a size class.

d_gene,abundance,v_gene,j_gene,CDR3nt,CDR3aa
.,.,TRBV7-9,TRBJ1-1,TGTGCCAGCAGCCAAGGGGAAGGGGAGAACACTGAAGCTTTCTTT,CASSQGEGENTEAFF
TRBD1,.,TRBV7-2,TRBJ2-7,TGTGCCAGCAGCTCTCTTGGGACAGGGGTATACGACGAGCAGTACTTC,CASSSLGTGVYDEQYF
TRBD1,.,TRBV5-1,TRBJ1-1,TGCGCCAGCAGGACAGGGAGAAACACTGAAGCTTTCTTT,CASRTGRNTEAFF
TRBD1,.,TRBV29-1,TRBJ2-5,TGCAGTGTAGGGGACAGGGTGGCGGCCCAGTACTTC,CSVGDRVAAQYF
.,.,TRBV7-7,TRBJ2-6,TGTGCTAGCAGCCCCCTGCGTGCCTTTGGGGCCAACGTCCTGACTTTC,CASSPLRAFGANVLTF
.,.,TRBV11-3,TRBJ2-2,TGTGCCAGCAGTACCACCGGGGAGCTGTTTTTT,CASSTTGELFF
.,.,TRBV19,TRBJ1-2,TGTGCCAGTAGAAGTGAAAAAGGGGCCATCCCCACGGGCTACACCTTC,CASRSEKGAIPTGYTF
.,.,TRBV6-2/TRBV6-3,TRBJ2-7,TGTGCCAGCAGTACCTGGGACAAGAGCTCCTACGAGCAGTACTTC,CASSTWDKSSYEQYF
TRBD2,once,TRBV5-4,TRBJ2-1,TGTGCCAGCAGCAACGGGGGGGAGCAGTTCTTC,CASSNGGEQFF
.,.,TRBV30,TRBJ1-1,TGTGCCTGGAGTGGCCGGGGAGTAAACACTGAAGCTTTCTTT,CAWSGRGVNTEAFF
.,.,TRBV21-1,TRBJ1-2,TGTGCCAGCAGCGCCCACCCAGGAAACCCCTTACATGGCTACACCTTC,CASSAHPGNPLHGYTF
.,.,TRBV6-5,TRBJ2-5,TGTGCCAGCACCGGGCCAGCTCAAGAGACCCAGTACTTC,CASTGPAQETQYF
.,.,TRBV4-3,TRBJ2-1,TGCGCCAGCAGCCATGCAGCCTCCTCTACCCCCCATGAGCAGTTCTTC,CASSHAASSTPHEQFF
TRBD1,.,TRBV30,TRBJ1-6,TGTGCCTGGAGGGGGGACAGAAATAATTCACCCCTCCACTTT,CAWRGDRNNSPLHF
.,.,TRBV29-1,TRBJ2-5,TGCAGCGTTGGACTAGTGAGAGAGACCCAGTACTTC,CSVGLVRETQYF
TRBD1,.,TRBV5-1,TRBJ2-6,TGCGCCAGCAGCTTAACGGGACAGGGTTTCTCTGGGGCCAACGTCCTGACTTTC,CASSLTGQGFSGANVLTF
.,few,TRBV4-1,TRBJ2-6,TGCGCCAGCAGCCAAGGGCGACAGACCTCTGGGGCCAACGTCCTGACTTTC,CASSQGRQTSGANVLTF
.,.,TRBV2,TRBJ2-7,TGTGCCAGCAGTGATTTTTCCCTAGGGGACGAGCAGTACTTC,CASSDFSLGDEQYF
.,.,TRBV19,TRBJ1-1,TGTGCCAGTAGTAAGGGAGTGTGGACTGAAGCTTTCTTT,CASSKGVWTEAFF
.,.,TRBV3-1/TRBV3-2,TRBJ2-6,TGTGCCAGCAGCCAAGACAGGGAAAACTCTGGGGCCAACGTCCTGACTTTC,CASSQDRENSGANVLTF
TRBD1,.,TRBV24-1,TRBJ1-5,TGTGCCACCAGTGGCCAGGGGGATGGACAGCCCCAGCATTTT,CATSGQGDGQPQHF
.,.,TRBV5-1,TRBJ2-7,TGCGCCAGCAGTGGGCCTGTAGGGGGGCGTAACGAGCAGTACTTC,CASSGPVGGRNEQYF
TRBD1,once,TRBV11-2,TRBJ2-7,TGTGCCAGCAGCTTAGTTGAGACGGGGACAGGGGGTTACGAGCAGTACTTC,CASSLVETGTGGYEQYF
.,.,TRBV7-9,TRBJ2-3,TGTGCCAGCAGCTTTCTCCAGCAGGAAGATACGCAGTATTTT,CASSFLQQEDTQYF
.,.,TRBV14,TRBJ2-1,TGTGCCAGCAGCCAACTTGAGGTCAATGAGCAGTTCTTC,CASSQLEVNEQFF
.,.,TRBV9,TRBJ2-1,TGTGCCAGCAGCGTAGCCGGCTATTACAATGAGCAGTTCTTC,CASSVAGYYNEQFF
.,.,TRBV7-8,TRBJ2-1,TGTGCCAGCAGCCCCCGTGAGGGAGAAAATGAGCAGTTCTTC,CASSPREGENEQFF
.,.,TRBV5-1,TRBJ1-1,TGCGCCAGCAGCTTGGGTATGAACACTGAAGCTTTCTTT,CASSLGMNTEAFF
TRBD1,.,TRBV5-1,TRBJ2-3,TGCGCCACAAGGACAGGGGGCACAGATACGCAGTATTTT,CATRTGGTDTQYF